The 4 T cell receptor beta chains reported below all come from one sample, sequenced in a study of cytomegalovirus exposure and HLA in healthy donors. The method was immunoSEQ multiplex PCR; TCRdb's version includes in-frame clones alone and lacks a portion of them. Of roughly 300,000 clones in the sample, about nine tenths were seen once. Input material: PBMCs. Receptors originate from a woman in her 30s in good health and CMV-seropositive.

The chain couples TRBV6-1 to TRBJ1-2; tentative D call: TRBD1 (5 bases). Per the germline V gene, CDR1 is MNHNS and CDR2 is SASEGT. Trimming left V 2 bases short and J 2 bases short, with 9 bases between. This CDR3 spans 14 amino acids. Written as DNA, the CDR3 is TGTGCCAGCAGTGAACCCCGGGACAACTATGGCTACACCTTC. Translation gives CASSEPRDNYGYTF.

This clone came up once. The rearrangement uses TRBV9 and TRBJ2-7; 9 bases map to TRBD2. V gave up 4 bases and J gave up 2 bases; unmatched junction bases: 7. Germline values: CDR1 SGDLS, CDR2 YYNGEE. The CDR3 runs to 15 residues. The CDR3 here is CASSPSSGVPYEQYF. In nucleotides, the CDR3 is TGTGCCAGCAGCCCCTCTAGCGGGGTTCCCTACGAGCAGTACTTC. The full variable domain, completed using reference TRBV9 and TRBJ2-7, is DSGVTQTPKHLITATGQRVTLRCSPRSGDLSVYWYQQSLDQGLQFLIQYYNGEERAKGNILERFSAQQFPDLHSELNLSSLELGDSALYFCASSPSSGVPYEQYFGPGTRLTVT.

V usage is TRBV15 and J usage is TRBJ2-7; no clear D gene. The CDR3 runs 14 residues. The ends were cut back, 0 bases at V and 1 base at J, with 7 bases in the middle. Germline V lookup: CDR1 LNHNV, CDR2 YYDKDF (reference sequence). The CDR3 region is CATSREAISYEQYF. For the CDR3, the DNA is TGTGCCACCAGCAGAGAGGCAATATCCTACGAGCAGTACTTC.

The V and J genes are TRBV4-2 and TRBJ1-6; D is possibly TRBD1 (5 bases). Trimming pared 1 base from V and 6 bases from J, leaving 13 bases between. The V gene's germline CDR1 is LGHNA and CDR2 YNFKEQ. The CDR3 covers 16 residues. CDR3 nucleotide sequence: TGTGCCAGCAGCCAAGTAGAGACAGTGGGTAATTCACCCCTCCACTTT. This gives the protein CASSQVETVGNSPLHF.